This T cell receptor beta chain was sequenced for a study of T cells in Graves' hyperthyroidism and ophthalmopathy. RNA transcripts provided the source from which TCR beta CDR3 regions were amplified. The HTBI primer set was used in a first-round RT-PCR of the TCR CDR3. Using its own MiXCR run on the multiplex PCR reads, TCRdb lists one record per CDR3 protein. Of fewer than 550,000 distinct CDR3 sequences detected, around a quarter appear once; the ten largest clones hold 10% to 12%. In this sample, this clonotype turned up many times. Its target is unknown. Each diagnosis drew on symptoms, thyroxine, TRAb, thyroid ultrasound and orbital computed tomography findings. Study-wide results and limits: Model predictions of ophthalmopathy came a median approximately seven months before onset.

The V gene lost 8 bases and the J gene lost 2 bases, with 13 bases spanning the gap. Germline CDR1 and CDR2: SNHLY and FYNNEI. The length of the CDR3 is 13 residues. Sequenced material: blood. This chain connects TRBV2 to TRBJ2-7, with a possible D match to TRBD1 (6 bases). The sequence was collected from a woman aged 30 to 39 with Graves' ophthalmopathy. Here the CDR3 DNA reads TGTGCCAGCCTCCTGGACAGACCCTACGAGCAGTACTTC. Amino acids: CASLLDRPYEQYF.